A selection of T cell receptor beta chains follows, all from one sample in a study of OX40 agonist ivuxolimab in advanced cancers. Using immunoSEQ multiplex PCR, the repertoire was profiled, and TCRdb retains in-frame clones only, with some absent. The sample lists roughly 11,000 clones, about 82% occurring once. Sequenced here: CD4+ or CD8+ T cells sorted from blood, sampled in a trial of the OX40 agonist ivuxolimab. The origin of the receptors is an adult with an advanced solid tumor such as melanoma, head and neck, liver or kidney cancer. CDR3s include the opening cysteine and the closing phenylalanine or tryptophan. A D gene is named only where the DNA matches it firmly. A clone size is listed for some rows: how often the clone was seen (once, few, many), or a class if it is expanded.

TRBD1,TRBJ2-7,TRBV19,NA,TGTGCCAGTAGTACCGAGGACAGGGGCAGAGAGCAGTACTTC,CASSTEDRGREQYF
TRBD2,TRBJ2-3,TRBV28,NA,TGTGCCAGCACCCTTCCGGGACTAGCGGGAGTAGTGGATACGCAGTATTTT,CASTLPGLAGVVDTQYF
TRBD1,TRBJ2-2,TRBV7-9,NA,TGTGCCAGCAGCTGGGGGACAGGGGGCCCGAACACCGGGGAGCTGTTTTTT,CASSWGTGGPNTGELFF
TRBD2,TRBJ2-7,TRBV11-2,NA,TGTGCCAGCAGCCGTGGACTAGGGGAAACCTACGAGCAGTACTTC,CASSRGLGETYEQYF
NA,TRBJ1-4,TRBV4-2,few,TGTGCCAGCAGCCAAGATGGTGGGGGACTGTTTTTT,CASSQDGGGLFF
TRBD2,TRBJ2-7,TRBV11-3,NA,TGTGCCAGCAGCCCGACTAGCGGGGGACGCGAGCAGTACTTC,CASSPTSGGREQYF
NA,TRBJ2-7,TRBV29-1,NA,TGCAGCGTTGAATCCGGGACGTCCTACGAGCAGTACTTC,CSVESGTSYEQYF
TRBD2,TRBJ2-7,TRBV4-3,once,TGCGCCAGCAGCCACTCTAGCGGGAGAACGGCCGGCTCCTACGAGCAGTACTTC,CASSHSSGRTAGSYEQYF
NA,TRBJ1-1,TRBV7-2,NA,TGTGCCAGCAGCATTTCCCCGAACACTGAAGCTTTCTTT,CASSISPNTEAFF
NA,TRBJ2-5,TRBV30,NA,TGTGCCTGGAGTTATGAGACCCAGTACTTC,CAWSYETQYF
TRBD2,TRBJ2-7,TRBV4-3,few,TGCGCCAGCAGCCCAGGACTAGCCCGAAGGGGTTACGAGCAGTACTTC,CASSPGLARRGYEQYF
NA,TRBJ2-5,TRBV7-3,NA,TGTGCCAGCAGCCGGACTCCCGACGGACAAGAGACCCAGTACTTC,CASSRTPDGQETQYF
TRBD2,TRBJ2-1,TRBV15,NA,TGTGCCACCAGCAGCGGGAGGAACTCCTACAATGAGCAGTTCTTC,CATSSGRNSYNEQFF
NA,TRBJ2-7,TRBV11-2,once,TGTGCCAGCAGCCTAGGGGTGAGCTCCTACGAGCAGTACTTC,CASSLGVSSYEQYF
NA,TRBJ2-7,TRBV7-2,NA,TGTGCCAGCAGCCCCCCCGGGGAGAACTACGAGCAGTACTTC,CASSPPGENYEQYF
NA,TRBJ2-3,TRBV11-2,NA,TGTGCCAGCAGCTTAGTTCCGTCCTCAGTCACAGATACGCAGTATTTT,CASSLVPSSVTDTQYF
TRBD2,TRBJ2-1,TRBV6-5,NA,TGTGCCAGCAGACAACGGGGGGGGCGCTTCGATGAGCAGTTCTTC,CASRQRGGRFDEQFF
TRBD1,TRBJ2-2,TRBV7-2,NA,TGTGCCAGCACCTTAAGATGGACAGGGGGCTCAGGGGAGCTGTTTTTT,CASTLRWTGGSGELFF
NA,TRBJ1-1,TRBV2,NA,TGTGCCAGCAGTGAAATGGACAGAACCGCTGAAGCTTTCTTT,CASSEMDRTAEAFF
TRBD1,TRBJ2-5,TRBV4-3,medium-sized,TGCGCCAGCAGTCTCGATGGACAGGGGGCGCGGGAGACCCAGTACTTC,CASSLDGQGARETQYF
NA,TRBJ2-3,TRBV7-2,NA,TGTGCCAGCAGCTTATCGGCCCAGCGGGTGCTCACAGATACGCAGTATTTT,CASSLSAQRVLTDTQYF
TRBD1,TRBJ2-3,TRBV29-1,NA,TGCAGCGCCCCGGGACAGGGTATGCAGTATTTT,CSAPGQGMQYF
NA,TRBJ2-7,TRBV28,NA,TGTGCCAGCAGTTCCCCCGTACTAGGGCAGTACTACGAGCAGTACTTC,CASSSPVLGQYYEQYF
NA,TRBJ1-2,TRBV7-9,NA,TGTGCCAGCAGCTCCGACTCACTGGGGTATGGCTACACCTTC,CASSSDSLGYGYTF
NA,TRBJ1-3,TRBV7-6,NA,TGTGCCAGCAGCTTAGGCCCAAACGGGGCTGGAAACACCATATATTTT,CASSLGPNGAGNTIYF
NA,TRBJ2-7,TRBV15,NA,TGTGCCACCAGCAGAGGACAGGTGGGGTTCTACGAGCAGTACTTC,CATSRGQVGFYEQYF
NA,TRBJ1-6,TRBV28,NA,TGTGCCAGCAGTGGCCGCGGGGGCAGCAATTCACCCCTCCACTTT,CASSGRGGSNSPLHF
NA,TRBJ1-1,TRBV29-1,once,TGCAGCGGTCTGGGGCAGACGAACACTGAAGCTTTCTTT,CSGLGQTNTEAFF
TRBD2,TRBJ2-7,TRBV6-6,NA,TGTGCCAGCAGTTACTCTTCTCTACTAGCGAACTACGAGCAGTACTTC,CASSYSSLLANYEQYF
NA,TRBJ1-5,TRBV19,once,TGTGCCAGTAGCCCCACCACGGACACTTCAAATCAGCCCCAGCATTTT,CASSPTTDTSNQPQHF
TRBD2,TRBJ2-7,TRBV7-9,NA,TGTGCCAGCAGTTCGATTAGCGGGAGGTCCTACGAGCAGTACTTC,CASSSISGRSYEQYF
NA,TRBJ2-7,TRBV9,NA,TGTGCCAGCAGCGTAGCTGAGGGTTGGGGCGAGCAGTACTTC,CASSVAEGWGEQYF
NA,TRBJ2-7,TRBV4-3,NA,TGCGCCAGCAGCCAAGACAGGAACTACGAGCAGTACTTC,CASSQDRNYEQYF
TRBD1,TRBJ2-7,TRBV9,few,TGTGCCAGCAGCGCGGCAGGGGGCTGGCACGAGCAGTACTTC,CASSAAGGWHEQYF
NA,TRBJ2-3,TRBV14,few,TGTGCCAGCAGCCAAGGCAGCGGCAGCACAGATACGCAGTATTTT,CASSQGSGSTDTQYF
NA,TRBJ2-4,TRBV25-1,NA,TGTGCCAGCAGTGAATGGACCCTAGCCAAAAACATTCAGTACTTC,CASSEWTLAKNIQYF
NA,TRBJ1-2,TRBV7-9,NA,TGTGCCAGCAGCAGAGACTATGGCTACACCTTC,CASSRDYGYTF
NA,TRBJ2-7,TRBV4-1,NA,TGCGCCAGCAGCCAACAAGCGGGTGACTCTTACGAGCAGTACTTC,CASSQQAGDSYEQYF
NA,TRBJ2-1,TRBV7-8,NA,TGTGCCAGCAGCTCCAAGACAGGCTACAATGAGCAGTTCTTC,CASSSKTGYNEQFF
TRBD2,TRBJ2-7,TRBV9,NA,TGTGCCAGCAGCGTATCGGCGGGAGGCTCCTACGAGCAGTACTTC,CASSVSAGGSYEQYF
NA,TRBJ2-3,TRBV4-1,NA,TGCGCCAGCAGCCAAGAAGAGGGTAGTGTTGTGGTCCCAGATACGCAGTATTTT,CASSQEEGSVVVPDTQYF
NA,TRBJ2-7,TRBV6-5,NA,TGTGCCAGCAGTTGGGGGGGCAGGGACGAGCAGTACTTC,CASSWGGRDEQYF
NA,TRBJ1-1,TRBV7-9,NA,TGTGCCAGCAGCCCACCGGGGAACACTGAAGCTTTCTTT,CASSPPGNTEAFF
NA,TRBJ1-1,TRBV19,few,TGTGCCAGTAGTATACCAGGCGGCACTGAAGCTTTCTTT,CASSIPGGTEAFF
TRBD2,TRBJ2-3,TRBV4-1,once,TGCGCCAGCAGCCGCTCACTAGCGGGGGGAAAGACTAGCACAGATACGCAGTATTTT,CASSRSLAGGKTSTDTQYF
NA,TRBJ2-1,TRBV30,medium-sized,TGTGCCTGGAGTTTCAATGAGCAGTTCTTC,CAWSFNEQFF
NA,TRBJ2-7,TRBV6-1,NA,TGTGCCAGCACCGAAAGGCGAGGGCTCGAGCAGTACTTC,CASTERRGLEQYF
NA,TRBJ2-7,TRBV30,NA,TGTGCCTGGAGCGACACCTACGAGCAGTACTTC,CAWSDTYEQYF
TRBD1,TRBJ2-7,TRBV28,NA,TGTGCCAGCAGTCCCCGGACAGGGACCTACGAGCAGTACTTC,CASSPRTGTYEQYF
NA,TRBJ2-7,TRBV27,NA,TGTGCCAGCAGTCCAACCAAGACAGATTCCTACGAGCAGTACTTC,CASSPTKTDSYEQYF
NA,TRBJ1-5,TRBV19,NA,TGTGCCAGTAGTAAGTATGATAGCAATCAGCCCCAGCATTTT,CASSKYDSNQPQHF
NA,TRBJ1-5,TRBV6-1,NA,TGTGCCAGCAGTGAAGGAGGGGTCAATCAGCCCCAGCATTTT,CASSEGGVNQPQHF
TRBD2,TRBJ2-1,TRBV27,once,TGTGCCAGCAGTTTAGTTGGCGGGGGGGCATTTTTCAATGAGCAGTTCTTC,CASSLVGGGAFFNEQFF
NA,TRBJ1-5,TRBV9,once,TGTGCCAGCAGCGTAGGGGGTAGCAATCAGCCCCAGCATTTT,CASSVGGSNQPQHF
TRBD1,TRBJ2-1,TRBV11-2,NA,TGTGCCAGCAGCTTTCCCAAGACACCGGGACAGGGGCCCAATGAGCAGTTCTTC,CASSFPKTPGQGPNEQFF